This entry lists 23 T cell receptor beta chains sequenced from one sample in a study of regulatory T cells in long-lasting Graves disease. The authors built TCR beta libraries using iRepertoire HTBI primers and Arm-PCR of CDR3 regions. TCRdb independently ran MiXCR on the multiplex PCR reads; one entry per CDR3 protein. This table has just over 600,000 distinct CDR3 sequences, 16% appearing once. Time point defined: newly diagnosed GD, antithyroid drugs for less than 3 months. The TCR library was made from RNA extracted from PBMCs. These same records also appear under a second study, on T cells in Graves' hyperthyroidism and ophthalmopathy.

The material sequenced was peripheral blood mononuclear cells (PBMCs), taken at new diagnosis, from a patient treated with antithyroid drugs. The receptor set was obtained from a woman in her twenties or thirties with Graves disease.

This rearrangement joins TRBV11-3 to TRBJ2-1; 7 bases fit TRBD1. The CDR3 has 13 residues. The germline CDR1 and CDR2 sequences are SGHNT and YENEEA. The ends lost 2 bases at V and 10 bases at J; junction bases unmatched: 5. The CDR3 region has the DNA TGTGCCAGCAGCTTAAACAACAGGGGCGAGCAGTTCTTC. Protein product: CASSLNNRGEQFF.

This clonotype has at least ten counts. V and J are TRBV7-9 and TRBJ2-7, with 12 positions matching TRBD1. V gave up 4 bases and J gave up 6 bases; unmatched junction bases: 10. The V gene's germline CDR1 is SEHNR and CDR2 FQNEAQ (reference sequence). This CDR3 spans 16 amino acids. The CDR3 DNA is TGTGCCAGCAGCTCCTACCCGGGACAGGGGGCTGGCGAGCAGTACTTC. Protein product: CASSSYPGQGAGEQYF.

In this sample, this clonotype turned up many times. CDR3 nucleotide sequence: TGTGCCAGCAGGGGTCTTGGCACAGATACGCAGTATTTT. Its protein product is CASRGLGTDTQYF. The rearrangement uses TRBV28 and TRBJ2-3; D ambiguous. Trimming pared 6 bases from V and 1 base from J, leaving 8 bases between. Germline CDR1 MDHEN, CDR2 SYDVKM. The CDR3 is 13 amino acids.

CDR3 sequence: CASSFLGGGGMNTEAFF. CDR3 coding DNA: TGTGCCAGCAGCTTTTTAGGGGGGGGCGGGATGAACACTGAAGCTTTCTTT. The V gene is TRBV5-6, the J gene TRBJ1-1; possible D gene TRBD1, 6 bases. This CDR3 contains 17 residues. With 2 bases removed from V and 0 bases from J, the gap between germline ends came to 17 bases. Germline V lookup: CDR1 SGHDT, CDR2 YYEEEE.

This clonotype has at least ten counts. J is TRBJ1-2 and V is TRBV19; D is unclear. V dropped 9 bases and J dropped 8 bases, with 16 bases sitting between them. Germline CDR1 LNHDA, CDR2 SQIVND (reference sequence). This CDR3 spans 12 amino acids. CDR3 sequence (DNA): TGTGCCAGGGAAAGGGAACAGAGGGGCTACACCTTC. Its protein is CAREREQRGYTF.

CDR3 in amino acids: CASSSALLGTEAFF. The CDR3, as DNA: TGTGCCAGCAGCTCCGCTCTCCTGGGGACTGAAGCTTTCTTT. J is TRBJ1-1 and V is TRBV11-2; D is unclear. Germline CDR1 reads SGHAT; CDR2 reads FQNNGV. CDR3 length: 14 residues. Between the trimmed V and J ends, which lost 4 bases and 5 bases, there was a span of 14 bases. The full variable domain, its missing parts supplied by reference TRBV11-2 and TRBJ1-1, is EAGVAQSPRYKIIEKRQSVAFWCNPISGHATLYWYQQILGQGPKLLIQFQNNGVVDDSQLPKDRFSAERLKGVDSTLKIQPAKLEDSAVYLCASSSALLGTEAFFGQGTRLTVV.

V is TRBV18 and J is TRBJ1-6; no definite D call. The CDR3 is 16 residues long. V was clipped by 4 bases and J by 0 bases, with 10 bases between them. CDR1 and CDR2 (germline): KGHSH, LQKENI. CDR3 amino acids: CASSLEVSSYNSPLHF. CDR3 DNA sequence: TGTGCCAGCTCACTGGAGGTTAGCTCCTATAATTCACCCCTCCACTTT.

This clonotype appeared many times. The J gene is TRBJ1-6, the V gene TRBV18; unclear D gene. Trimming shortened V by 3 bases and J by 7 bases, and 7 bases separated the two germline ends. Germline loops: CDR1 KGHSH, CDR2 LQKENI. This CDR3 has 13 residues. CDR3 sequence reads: CASSPSRNSPLHF. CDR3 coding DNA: TGTGCCAGCTCACCGAGCAGGAATTCACCCCTCCACTTT.

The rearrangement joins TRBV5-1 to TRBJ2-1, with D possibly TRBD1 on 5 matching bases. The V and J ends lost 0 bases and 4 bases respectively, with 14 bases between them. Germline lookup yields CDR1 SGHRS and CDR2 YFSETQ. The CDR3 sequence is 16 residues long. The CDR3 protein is CASSLGTGGIYNEQFF. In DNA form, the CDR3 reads TGCGCCAGCAGCTTGGGAACAGGTGGCATTTACAATGAGCAGTTCTTC.

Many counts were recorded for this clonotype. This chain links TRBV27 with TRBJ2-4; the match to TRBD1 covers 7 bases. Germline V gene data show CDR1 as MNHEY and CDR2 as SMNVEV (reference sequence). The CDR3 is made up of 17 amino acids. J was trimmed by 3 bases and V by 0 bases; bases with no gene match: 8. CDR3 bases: TGTGCCAGCAGTTTATCGATGCCACAGGGGTACAAAAACATTCAGTACTTC. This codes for CASSLSMPQGYKNIQYF.

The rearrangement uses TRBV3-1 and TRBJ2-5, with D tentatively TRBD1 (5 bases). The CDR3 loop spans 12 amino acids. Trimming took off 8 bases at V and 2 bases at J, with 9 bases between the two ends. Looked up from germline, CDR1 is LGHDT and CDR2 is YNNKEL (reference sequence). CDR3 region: CASGAVQETQYF. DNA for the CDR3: TGTGCCAGCGGGGCAGTACAAGAGACCCAGTACTTC.

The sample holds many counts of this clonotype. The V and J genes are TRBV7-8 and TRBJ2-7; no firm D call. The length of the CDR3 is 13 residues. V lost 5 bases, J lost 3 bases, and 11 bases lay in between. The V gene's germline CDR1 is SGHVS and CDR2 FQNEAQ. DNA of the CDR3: TGTGCCAGCAGCAAATCAGAGTACTACGAGCAGTACTTC. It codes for CASSKSEYYEQYF. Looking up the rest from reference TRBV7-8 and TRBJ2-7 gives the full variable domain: GAGVSQSPRYKVAKRGQDVALRCDPISGHVSLFWYQQALGQGPEFLTYFQNEAQLDKSGLPSDRFFAERPEGSVSTLKIQRTQQEDSAVYLCASSKSEYYEQYFGPGTRLTVT.

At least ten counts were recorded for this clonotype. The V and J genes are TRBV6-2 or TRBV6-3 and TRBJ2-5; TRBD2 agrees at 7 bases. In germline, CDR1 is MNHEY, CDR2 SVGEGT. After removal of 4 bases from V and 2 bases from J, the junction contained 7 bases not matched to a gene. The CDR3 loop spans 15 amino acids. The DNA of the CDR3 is TGTGCCAGCAGTTCCGAGACTAGCACACAAGAGACCCAGTACTTC. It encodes CASSSETSTQETQYF.

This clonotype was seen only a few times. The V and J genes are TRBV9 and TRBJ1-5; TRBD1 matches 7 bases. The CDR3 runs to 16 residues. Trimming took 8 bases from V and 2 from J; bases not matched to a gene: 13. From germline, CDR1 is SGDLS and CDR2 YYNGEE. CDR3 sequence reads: CARQNRGFYGNQPQHF. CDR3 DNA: TGTGCCAGACAAAACAGGGGTTTTTATGGCAATCAGCCCCAGCATTTT.

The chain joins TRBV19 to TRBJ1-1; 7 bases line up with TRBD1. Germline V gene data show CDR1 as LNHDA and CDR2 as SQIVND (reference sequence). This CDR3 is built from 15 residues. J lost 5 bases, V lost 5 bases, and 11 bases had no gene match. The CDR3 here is CASSPYGTVRTEAFF. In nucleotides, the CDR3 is TGTGCCAGTAGTCCCTACGGGACAGTGCGGACTGAAGCTTTCTTT.

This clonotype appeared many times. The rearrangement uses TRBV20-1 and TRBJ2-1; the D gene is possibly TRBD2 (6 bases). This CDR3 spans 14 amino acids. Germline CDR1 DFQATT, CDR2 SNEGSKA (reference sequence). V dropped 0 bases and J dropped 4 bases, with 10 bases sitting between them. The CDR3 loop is CSARDSGDYNEQFF. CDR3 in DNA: TGCAGTGCTAGAGATAGCGGAGATTACAATGAGCAGTTCTTC.

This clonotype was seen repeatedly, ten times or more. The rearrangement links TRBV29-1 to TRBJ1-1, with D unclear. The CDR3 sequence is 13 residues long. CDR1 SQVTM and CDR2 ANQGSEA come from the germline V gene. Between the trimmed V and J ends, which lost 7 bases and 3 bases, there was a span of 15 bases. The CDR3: CSASWPRDTEAFF. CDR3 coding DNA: TGCAGCGCGTCCTGGCCGAGGGACACTGAAGCTTTCTTT.

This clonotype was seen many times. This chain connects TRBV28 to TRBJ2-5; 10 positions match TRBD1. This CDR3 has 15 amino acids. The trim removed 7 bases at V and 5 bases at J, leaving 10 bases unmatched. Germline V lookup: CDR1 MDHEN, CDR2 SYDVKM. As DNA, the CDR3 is TGTGCCAGCACCGAAGGGACAGGGGATTGGGAGACCCAGTACTTC. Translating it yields CASTEGTGDWETQYF.

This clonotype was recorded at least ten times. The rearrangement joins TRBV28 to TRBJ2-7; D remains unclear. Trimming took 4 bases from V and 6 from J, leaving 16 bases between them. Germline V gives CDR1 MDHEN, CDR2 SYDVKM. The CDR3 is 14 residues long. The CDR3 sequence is CASSYQKELSEQYF. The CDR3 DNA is TGTGCCAGCAGTTATCAAAAGGAATTGTCCGAGCAGTACTTC. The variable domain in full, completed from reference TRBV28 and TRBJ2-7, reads DVKVTQSSRYLVKRTGEKVFLECVQDMDHENMFWYRQDPGLGLRLIYFSYDVKMKEKGDIPEGYSVSREKKERFSLILESASTNQTSMYLCASSYQKELSEQYFGPGTRLTVT.

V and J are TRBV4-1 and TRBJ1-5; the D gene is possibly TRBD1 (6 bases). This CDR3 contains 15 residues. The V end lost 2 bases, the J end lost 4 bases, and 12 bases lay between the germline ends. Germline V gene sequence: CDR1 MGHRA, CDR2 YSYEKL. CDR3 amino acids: CASSQSSGDNQPQHF. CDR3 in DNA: TGCGCCAGCAGCCAATCTTCAGGGGATAATCAGCCCCAGCATTTT.

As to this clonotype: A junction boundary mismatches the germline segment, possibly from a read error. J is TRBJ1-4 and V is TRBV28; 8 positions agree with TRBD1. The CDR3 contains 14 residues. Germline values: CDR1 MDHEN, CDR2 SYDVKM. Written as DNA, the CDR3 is TGTGCCAGCAGCACGACAGGGGTCAATGAAGAACTGTTTTTT. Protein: CASSTTGVNEELFF.

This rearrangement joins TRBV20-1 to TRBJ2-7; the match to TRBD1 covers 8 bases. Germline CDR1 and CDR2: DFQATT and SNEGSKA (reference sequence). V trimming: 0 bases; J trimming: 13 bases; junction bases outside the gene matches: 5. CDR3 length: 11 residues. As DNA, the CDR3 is TGCAGTGCTAGAGATAAGGACAGGGCATACTTC. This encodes CSARDKDRAYF.

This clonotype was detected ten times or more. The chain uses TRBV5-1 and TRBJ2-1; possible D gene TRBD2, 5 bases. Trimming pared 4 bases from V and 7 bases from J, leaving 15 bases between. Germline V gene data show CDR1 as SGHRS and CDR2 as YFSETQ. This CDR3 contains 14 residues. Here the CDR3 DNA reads TGCGCCAGCAGCCCATCTGGGAGTAAAAATGAGCAGTTCTTC. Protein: CASSPSGSKNEQFF.